Below are 12 T cell receptor beta chains sequenced from a single sample in a study of blood T cell repertoires in COVID-19. Only in-frame clones appear in the TCRdb table, and some are missing; sequencing was by immunoSEQ multiplex PCR. Among around 54,000 clones, about 90% were seen once, and the ten largest hold 3.1%. Sequencing input: peripheral blood. The source is a human donor in a cohort sampled during active COVID-19.

This chain connects TRBV4-1 to TRBJ2-7, with 9 bases fitting TRBD2. Germline values: CDR1 MGHRA, CDR2 YSYEKL. The V and J ends lost 4 bases and 3 bases, in that order; junction bases with no gene match: 7. This CDR3 comprises 15 residues. The CDR3 loop is CASSLIAGVHYEQYF. The CDR3 DNA sequence: TGCGCCAGCAGCCTAATAGCGGGAGTGCACTACGAGCAGTACTTC.

This rearrangement joins TRBV11-3 to TRBJ2-1; 7 bases map to TRBD1. CDR1 and CDR2 (germline): SGHNT, YENEEA. This CDR3 region has 14 residues. Trimming at V came to 0 bases and at J to 6 bases, leaving 2 bases not matched to a gene. The CDR3 sequence is CASSLDRGSNEQFF. CDR3 DNA: TGTGCCAGCAGCTTAGACAGGGGGAGCAATGAGCAGTTCTTC. Full variable domain (outside the CDR3, taken from reference TRBV11-3 and TRBJ2-1): EAGVVQSPRYKIIEKKQPVAFWCNPISGHNTLYWYLQNLGQGPELLIRYENEEAVDDSQLPKDRFSAERLKGVDSTLKIQPAELGDSAVYLCASSLDRGSNEQFFGPGTRLTVL.

V is TRBV20-1 and J is TRBJ1-1, with TRBD1 matching over 7 bases. J was trimmed by 7 bases and V by 6 bases; bases with no gene match: 5. Germline values: CDR1 DFQATT, CDR2 SNEGSKA (reference sequence). The length of the CDR3 is 11 residues. The CDR3 region is CSAKDRVEAFF. DNA of the CDR3: TGCAGTGCAAAAGACAGGGTTGAAGCTTTCTTT.

The chain carries TRBV11-2 and TRBJ2-7, with D tentatively TRBD2 (5 bases). The V and J ends lost 0 bases and 6 bases respectively, with 12 bases between them. Germline-derived CDR1 and CDR2 are SGHAT and FQNNGV. The CDR3 runs to 14 residues. As DNA, the CDR3 is TGTGCCAGCAGCTTAGATTGGGAGCGCGGCGAGCAGTACTTC. This gives the protein CASSLDWERGEQYF.

This rearrangement joins TRBV18 to TRBJ2-7; 12 positions match TRBD1. Germline assignment: CDR1 KGHSH and CDR2 LQKENI. The trim removed 3 bases at V and 4 bases at J, leaving 4 bases unmatched. This CDR3 has 15 amino acids. DNA of the CDR3: TGTGCCAGCTCACCTGGGACAGGGGGCGGGTACGAGCAGTACTTC. Its translation is CASSPGTGGGYEQYF.

This clone was recorded once. This chain connects TRBV30 to TRBJ2-7; D possibly corresponds to TRBD1 (6 bases). The CDR3 covers 12 residues. V was shortened by 3 bases and J by 5 bases, with 11 bases between the two germline ends. CDR1 and CDR2 (germline): GTSNPN, SVGIG (reference sequence). In nucleotides, the CDR3 is TGTGCCTGGAGCCTGCACAGGGACGAGCAGTACTTC. Its protein product is CAWSLHRDEQYF.

The gene calls are TRBV14 and TRBJ2-1; the D gene is possibly TRBD2 (7 bases). CDR3 length equals 16 residues. Germline V gene lookup returns CDR1 SGHDN and CDR2 FVKESK. The V and J ends lost 1 base and 4 bases respectively, with 14 bases between them. CDR3 residues: CASSQVGGAGYNEQFF. CDR3 nucleotides: TGTGCCAGCAGCCAAGTAGGGGGGGCCGGTTACAATGAGCAGTTCTTC.

The V gene is TRBV5-1, the J gene TRBJ2-7, with 9 nucleotides matching TRBD2. CDR1 is SGHRS, CDR2 YFSETQ, per germline. Trimming took 4 bases from V and 2 from J; bases not matched to a gene: 4. This CDR3 comprises 14 residues. The CDR3 region is CASSLTSGAYEQYF. CDR3 in DNA: TGCGCCAGCAGCCTGACTAGCGGAGCCTACGAGCAGTACTTC.

This rearrangement joins TRBV15 to TRBJ2-7; the match to TRBD2 covers 10 bases. Germline loops: CDR1 LNHNV, CDR2 YYDKDF (reference sequence). V dropped 1 base and J dropped 4; count of bases not matched to a gene: 4. The CDR3 is made up of 15 amino acids. In DNA form, the CDR3 reads TGTGCCACCAGCAGAGGGCAGGGACTAGCGTACGAGCAGTACTTC. Translation gives CATSRGQGLAYEQYF. Filled out from reference TRBV15 and TRBJ2-7, the complete variable domain reads DAMVIQNPRYQVTQFGKPVTLSCSQTLNHNVMYWYQQKSSQAPKLLFHYYDKDFNNEADTPDNFQSRRPNTSFCFLDIRSPGLGDTAMYLCATSRGQGLAYEQYFGPGTRLTVT.

This chain uses TRBV29-1 with TRBJ2-1; TRBD2 matches 10 bases. V lost 6 bases, J lost 5 bases, and 7 bases stayed unmatched. This CDR3 contains 14 residues. Germline assignment: CDR1 SQVTM and CDR2 ANQGSEA. CDR3 coding DNA: TGCAGCGTGTCCGGGACTAGCGAGGACAATGAGCAGTTCTTC. Translating it yields CSVSGTSEDNEQFF.

This clone was seen only a few times. This chain links TRBV19 with TRBJ2-7; TRBD1 matches 10 bases. CDR1 is LNHDA and CDR2 is SQIVND in the germline V gene (reference sequence). J was trimmed by 1 base and V by 6 bases; bases with no gene match: 3. CDR3 length: 14 residues. Written as DNA, the CDR3 is TGTGCCAGTAGGAGGACAGGGGGATCCTACGAGCAGTACTTC. Encoded protein: CASRRTGGSYEQYF.

This chain uses TRBV3-1 (or the pseudogene TRBV3-2) with TRBJ2-3, with 9 bases identical to TRBD2. V trimming: 8 bases; J trimming: 8 bases; junction bases outside the gene matches: 11. The CDR3 loop spans 14 amino acids. Germline lookup yields CDR1 LGHDT and CDR2 YNNKEL (reference sequence). The CDR3 nucleotides read TGTGCCAGCGGATCTGCGGGAGGGAGGGGTACGCAGTATTTT. It yields the protein CASGSAGGRGTQYF.